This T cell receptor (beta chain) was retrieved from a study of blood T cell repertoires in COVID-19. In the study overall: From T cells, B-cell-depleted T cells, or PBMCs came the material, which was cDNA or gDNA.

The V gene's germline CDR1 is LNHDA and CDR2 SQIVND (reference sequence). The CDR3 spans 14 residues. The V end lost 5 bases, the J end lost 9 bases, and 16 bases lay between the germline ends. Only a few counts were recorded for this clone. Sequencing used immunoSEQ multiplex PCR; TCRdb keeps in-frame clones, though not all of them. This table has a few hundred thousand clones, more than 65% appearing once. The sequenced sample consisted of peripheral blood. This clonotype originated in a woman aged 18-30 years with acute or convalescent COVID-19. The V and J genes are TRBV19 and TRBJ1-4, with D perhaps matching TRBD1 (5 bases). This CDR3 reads CASSYRDGGKKLFF. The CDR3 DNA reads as TGTGCCAGTAGTTACCGGGACGGAGGGAAAAAACTGTTTTTT.